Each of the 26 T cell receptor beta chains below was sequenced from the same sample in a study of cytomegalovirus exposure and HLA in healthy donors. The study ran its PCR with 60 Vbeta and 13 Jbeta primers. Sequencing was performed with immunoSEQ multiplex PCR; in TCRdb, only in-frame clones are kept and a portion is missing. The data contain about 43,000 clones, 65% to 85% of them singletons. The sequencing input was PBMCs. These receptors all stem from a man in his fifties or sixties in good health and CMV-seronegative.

The CDR3 loop is CASSQDKTRSGNEQFF. CDR3 bases: TGCGCCAGCAGCCAAGATAAAACTAGATCAGGCAATGAGCAGTTCTTC. The chain is built from TRBV4-1 and TRBJ2-1; the D gene is possibly TRBD2 (5 bases). V was clipped by 0 bases and J by 6 bases, with 15 bases between them. Germline CDR1 MGHRA, CDR2 YSYEKL. CDR3 length equals 16 residues.

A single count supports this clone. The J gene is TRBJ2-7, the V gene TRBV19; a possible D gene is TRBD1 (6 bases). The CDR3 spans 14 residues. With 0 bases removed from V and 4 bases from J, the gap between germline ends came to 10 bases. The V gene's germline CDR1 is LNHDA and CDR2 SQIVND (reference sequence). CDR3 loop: CASSIDQTGYEQYF. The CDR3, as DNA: TGTGCCAGTAGTATAGATCAGACAGGTTACGAGCAGTACTTC.

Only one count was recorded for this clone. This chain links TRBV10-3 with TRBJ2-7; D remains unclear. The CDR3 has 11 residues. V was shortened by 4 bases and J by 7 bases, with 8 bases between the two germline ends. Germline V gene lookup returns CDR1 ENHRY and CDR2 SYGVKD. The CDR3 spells CAISGRGEQYF. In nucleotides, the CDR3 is TGTGCCATCAGTGGAAGAGGAGAGCAGTACTTC.

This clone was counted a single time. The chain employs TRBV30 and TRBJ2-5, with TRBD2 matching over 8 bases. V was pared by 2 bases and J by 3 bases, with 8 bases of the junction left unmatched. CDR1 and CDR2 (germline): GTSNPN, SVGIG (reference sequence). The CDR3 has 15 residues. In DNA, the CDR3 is TGTGCCTGGAGTACGGGGGGGGGACTTAAAGAGACCCAGTACTTC. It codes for CAWSTGGGLKETQYF.

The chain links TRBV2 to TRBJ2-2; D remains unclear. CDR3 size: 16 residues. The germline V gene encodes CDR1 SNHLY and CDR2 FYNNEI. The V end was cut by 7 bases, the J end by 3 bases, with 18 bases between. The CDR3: CASTSWRQTHTGELFF. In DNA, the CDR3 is TGTGCCAGCACATCATGGCGGCAGACCCACACCGGGGAGCTGTTTTTT.

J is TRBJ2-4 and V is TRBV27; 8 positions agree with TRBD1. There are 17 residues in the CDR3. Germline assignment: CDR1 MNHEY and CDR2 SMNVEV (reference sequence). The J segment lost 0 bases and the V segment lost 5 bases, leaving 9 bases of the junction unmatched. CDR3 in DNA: TGTGCCAGCAGTCCACAGGGGGACAGTTTAGCCAAAAACATTCAGTACTTC. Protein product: CASSPQGDSLAKNIQYF.

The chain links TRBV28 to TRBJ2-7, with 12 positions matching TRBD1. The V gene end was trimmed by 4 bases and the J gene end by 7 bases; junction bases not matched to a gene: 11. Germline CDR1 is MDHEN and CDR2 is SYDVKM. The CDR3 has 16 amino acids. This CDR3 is CASSSPAGQGAGEQYF. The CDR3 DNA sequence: TGTGCCAGCAGTTCCCCAGCGGGACAGGGGGCCGGGGAGCAGTACTTC.

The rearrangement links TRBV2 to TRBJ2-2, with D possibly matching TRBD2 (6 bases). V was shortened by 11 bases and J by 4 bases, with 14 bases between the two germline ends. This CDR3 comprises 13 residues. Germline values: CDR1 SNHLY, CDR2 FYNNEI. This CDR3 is CASNPGVTGELFF. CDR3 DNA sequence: TGTGCCTCAAACCCGGGGGTCACCGGGGAGCTGTTTTTT.

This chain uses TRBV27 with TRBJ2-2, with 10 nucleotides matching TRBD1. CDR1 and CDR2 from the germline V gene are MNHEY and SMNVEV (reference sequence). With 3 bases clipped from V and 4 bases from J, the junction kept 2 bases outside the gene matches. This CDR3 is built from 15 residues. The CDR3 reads CASSFRTGGTGELFF. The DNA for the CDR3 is TGTGCCAGCAGTTTTCGGACAGGGGGCACCGGGGAGCTGTTTTTT.

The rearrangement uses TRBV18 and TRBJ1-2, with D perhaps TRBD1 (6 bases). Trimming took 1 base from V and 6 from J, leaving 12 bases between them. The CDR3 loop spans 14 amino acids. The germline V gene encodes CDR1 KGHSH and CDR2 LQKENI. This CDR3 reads CASSPLGTLDGYTF. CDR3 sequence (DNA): TGTGCCAGCTCACCACTAGGGACATTGGATGGCTACACCTTC.

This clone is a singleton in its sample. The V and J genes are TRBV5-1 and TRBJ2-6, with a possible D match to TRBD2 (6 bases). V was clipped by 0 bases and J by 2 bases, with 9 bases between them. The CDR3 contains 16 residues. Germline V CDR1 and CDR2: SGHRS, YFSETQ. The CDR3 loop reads CASSLAWRAGANVLTF. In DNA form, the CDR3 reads TGCGCCAGCAGCTTGGCTTGGAGGGCTGGGGCCAACGTCCTGACTTTC.

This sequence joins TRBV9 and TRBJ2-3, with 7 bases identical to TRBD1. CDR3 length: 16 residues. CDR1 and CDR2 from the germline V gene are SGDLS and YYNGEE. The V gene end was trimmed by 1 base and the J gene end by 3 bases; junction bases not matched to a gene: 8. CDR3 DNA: TGTGCCAGCAGCGTATTAGGGGGCTCTGGGACAGATACGCAGTATTTT. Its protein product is CASSVLGGSGTDTQYF.

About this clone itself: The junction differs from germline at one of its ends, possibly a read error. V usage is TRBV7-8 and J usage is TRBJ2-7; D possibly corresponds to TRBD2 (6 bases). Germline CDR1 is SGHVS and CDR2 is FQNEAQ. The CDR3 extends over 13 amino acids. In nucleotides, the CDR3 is TGTGCCAGCAGCTTTCCGGGACTGGGTGGGGAGAGCTTC. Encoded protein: CASSFPGLGGESF. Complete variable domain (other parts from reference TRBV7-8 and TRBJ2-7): GAGVSQSPRYKVAKRGQDVALRCDPISGHVSLFWYQQALGQGPEFLTYFQNEAQLDKSGLPSDRFFAERPEGSVSTLKIQRTQQEDSAVYLCASSFPGLGGESFGPGTRLTVT.

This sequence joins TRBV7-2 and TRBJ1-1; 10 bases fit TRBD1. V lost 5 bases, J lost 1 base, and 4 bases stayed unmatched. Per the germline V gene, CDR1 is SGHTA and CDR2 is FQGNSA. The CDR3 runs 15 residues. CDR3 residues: CASSPDRGRNTEAFF. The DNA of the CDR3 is TGTGCCAGCAGCCCCGACAGGGGGCGGAACACTGAAGCTTTCTTT.

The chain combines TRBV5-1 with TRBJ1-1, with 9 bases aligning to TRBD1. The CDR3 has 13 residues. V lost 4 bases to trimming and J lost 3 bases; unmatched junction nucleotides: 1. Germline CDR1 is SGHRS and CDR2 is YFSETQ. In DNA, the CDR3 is TGCGCCAGCAGCGGGACAGGGTACACTGAAGCTTTCTTT. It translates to CASSGTGYTEAFF.

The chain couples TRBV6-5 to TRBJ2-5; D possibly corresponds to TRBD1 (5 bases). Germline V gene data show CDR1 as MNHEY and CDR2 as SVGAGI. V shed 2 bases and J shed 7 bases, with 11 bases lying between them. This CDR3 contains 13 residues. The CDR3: CASSYNRKGTQYF. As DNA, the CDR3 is TGTGCCAGCAGTTACAACAGGAAAGGGACCCAGTACTTC.

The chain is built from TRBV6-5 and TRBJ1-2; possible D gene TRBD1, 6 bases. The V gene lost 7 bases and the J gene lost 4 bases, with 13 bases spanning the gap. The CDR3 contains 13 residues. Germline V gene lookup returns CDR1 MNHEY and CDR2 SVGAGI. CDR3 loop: CASTPGGFYGYTF. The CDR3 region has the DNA TGTGCCAGCACCCCGGGGGGCTTCTATGGCTACACCTTC.

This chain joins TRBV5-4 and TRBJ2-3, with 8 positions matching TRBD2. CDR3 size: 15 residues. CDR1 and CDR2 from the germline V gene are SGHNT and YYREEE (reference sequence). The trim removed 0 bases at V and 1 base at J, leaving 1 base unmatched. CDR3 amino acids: CASSLGRGGTDTQYF. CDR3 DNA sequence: TGTGCCAGCAGCTTGGGGCGGGGGGGCACAGATACGCAGTATTTT.

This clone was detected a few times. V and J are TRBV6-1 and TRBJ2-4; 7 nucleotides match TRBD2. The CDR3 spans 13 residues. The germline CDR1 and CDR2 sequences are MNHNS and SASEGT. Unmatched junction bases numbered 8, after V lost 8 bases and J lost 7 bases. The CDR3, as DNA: TGTGCCAGCGGTAGACTAGCCATTAACATTCAGTACTTC. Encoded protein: CASGRLAINIQYF.

CDR3 sequence: CAEINRGTEAFF. The CDR3, as DNA: TGTGCCGAGATTAACAGGGGAACTGAAGCTTTCTTT. The chain employs TRBV6-5 and TRBJ1-1, with TRBD1 identical over 7 bases. The CDR3 has 12 amino acids. Looked up from germline, CDR1 is MNHEY and CDR2 is SVGAGI. V gave up 11 bases and J gave up 5 bases; unmatched junction bases: 8.

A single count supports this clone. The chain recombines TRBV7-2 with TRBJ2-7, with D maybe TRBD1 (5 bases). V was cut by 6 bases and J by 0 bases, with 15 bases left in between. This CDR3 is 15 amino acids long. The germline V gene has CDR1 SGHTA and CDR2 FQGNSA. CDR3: CASSLQGTSSYEQYF. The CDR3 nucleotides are TGTGCCAGCAGTTTGCAGGGTACCTCCTCCTACGAGCAGTACTTC.

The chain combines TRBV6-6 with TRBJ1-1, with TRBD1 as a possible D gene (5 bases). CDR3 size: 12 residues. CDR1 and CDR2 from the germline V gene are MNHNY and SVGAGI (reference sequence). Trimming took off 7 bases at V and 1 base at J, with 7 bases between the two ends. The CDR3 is CASIRGNTEAFF. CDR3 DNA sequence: TGTGCCAGCATAAGGGGGAACACTGAAGCTTTCTTT.

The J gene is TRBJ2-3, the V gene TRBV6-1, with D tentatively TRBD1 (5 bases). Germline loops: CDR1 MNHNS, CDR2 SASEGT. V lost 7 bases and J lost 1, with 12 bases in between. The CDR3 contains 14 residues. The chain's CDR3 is CASTNQGGTDTQYF. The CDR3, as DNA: TGTGCCAGCACCAATCAGGGTGGCACAGATACGCAGTATTTT.

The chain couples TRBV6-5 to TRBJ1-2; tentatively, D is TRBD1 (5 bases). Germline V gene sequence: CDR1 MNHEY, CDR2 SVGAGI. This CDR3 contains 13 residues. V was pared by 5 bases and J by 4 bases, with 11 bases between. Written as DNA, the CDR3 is TGTGCCAGCAGTCGGGGGGTTGCCTATGGCTACACCTTC. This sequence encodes CASSRGVAYGYTF.

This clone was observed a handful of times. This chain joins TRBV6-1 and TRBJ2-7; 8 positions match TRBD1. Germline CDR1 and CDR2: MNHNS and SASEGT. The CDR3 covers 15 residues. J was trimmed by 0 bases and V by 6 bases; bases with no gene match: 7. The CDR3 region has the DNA TGTGCCAGCAGCTTAGACAGGGGAAGCTCCTACGAGCAGTACTTC. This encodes CASSLDRGSSYEQYF.

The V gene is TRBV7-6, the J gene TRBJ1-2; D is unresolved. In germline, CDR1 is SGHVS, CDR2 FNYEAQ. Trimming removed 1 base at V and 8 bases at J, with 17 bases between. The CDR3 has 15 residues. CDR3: CASSLVEGDASGYTF. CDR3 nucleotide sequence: TGTGCCAGCAGCTTAGTTGAGGGAGACGCGAGCGGCTACACCTTC. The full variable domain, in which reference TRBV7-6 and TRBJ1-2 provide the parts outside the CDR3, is GAGVSQSPRYKVTKRGQDVALRCDPISGHVSLYWYRQALGQGPEFLTYFNYEAQQDKSGLPNDRFSAERPEGSISTLTIQRTEQRDSAMYRCASSLVEGDASGYTFGSGTRLTVV.